Reported below is one TCR beta chain. This CDR3 contains 14 residues. V lost 6 bases, J lost 3 bases, and 14 bases lay in between. Germline values: CDR1 SQVTM, CDR2 ANQGSEA. Measured with immunoSEQ multiplex PCR; TCRdb has only the in-frame clones, and not every one. The table lists fewer than 450,000 clones, approximately 90% of them singletons. It was during active infection that Seattle patients were enrolled and then longitudinally followed. The data were obtained in a study of blood T cell repertoires in COVID-19. This TCR came from a woman aged 50 to 65 with COVID-19, enrolled during active disease. The rearrangement uses TRBV29-1 and TRBJ1-4; TRBD1 might be the D (6 bases). The specimen sequenced was peripheral blood. The CDR3 here is CSVLPDRSNEKLFF. DNA for the CDR3: TGCAGCGTCCTCCCGGACAGATCTAATGAAAAACTGTTTTTT.